What follows are 12 T cell receptor beta chains derived from one specimen sequenced in a study of response to subunit inactivated influenza vaccine. One entry per CDR3 protein results from TCRdb running MiXCR on the RT-PCR reads. Here the sample spans 400,000 to 550,000 distinct CDR3 sequences, roughly 27% being singletons. The input for sequencing was CD4+ T cells sorted from PBMCs, taken 5 days after vaccination. The receptors derive from a man aged 50-60 years who received an inactivated influenza vaccine.

DNA for the CDR3: TGCGCCAGCAGCCAAGACGGGACAGGGGGCTATGGCTACACCTTC. As protein: CASSQDGTGGYGYTF. This chain links TRBV4-3 with TRBJ1-2; 11 nucleotides agree with TRBD1. CDR1 and CDR2 from the germline V gene are LGHNA and YSLEER. This CDR3 spans 15 amino acids. After removal of 0 bases from V and 4 bases from J, the junction contained 1 base not matched to a gene.

The genes are TRBV20-1 and TRBJ2-7; D gene unclear. Trimming pared 3 bases from V and 7 bases from J, leaving 19 bases between. This CDR3 is built from 14 residues. Germline values: CDR1 DFQATT, CDR2 SNEGSKA (reference sequence). CDR3 nucleotides: TGCAGTGCTAGCGCCCGGGCCCTCAGATGGGAGCAGTACTTC. Protein: CSASARALRWEQYF.

This clonotype showed up many times. The V gene is TRBV20-1, the J gene TRBJ2-7; the D call may be TRBD1 or TRBD2 (6 bases each). The CDR3 has 14 amino acids. CDR1 is DFQATT and CDR2 is SNEGSKA in the germline V gene (reference sequence). The V end was cut by 5 bases, the J end by 2 bases, with 16 bases between. The CDR3 DNA reads as TGCAGTGCTCCGCGACGGGGGCAAACCTACGAGCAGTACTTC. It encodes CSAPRRGQTYEQYF.

The rearrangement uses TRBV5-1 and TRBJ2-3, with 7 bases aligning to TRBD1. CDR3 length: 17 residues. V lost 1 base to trimming and J lost 3 bases; unmatched junction nucleotides: 11. Germline V CDR1 and CDR2: SGHRS, YFSETQ. The CDR3 is CASSLPPTGMGTDTQYF. The CDR3 nucleotides are TGCGCCAGCAGCTTGCCTCCGACAGGGATGGGGACAGATACGCAGTATTTT.

The rearrangement links TRBV30 to TRBJ2-2; possibly TRBD2 for D (5 bases). This CDR3 contains 16 residues. In germline, CDR1 is GTSNPN, CDR2 SVGIG (reference sequence). V lost 3 bases and J 1 base, leaving 15 bases between the germline ends. CDR3 coding DNA: TGTGCCTGGAGCCCGTTTGGACTGATGAACACCGGGGAGCTGTTTTTT. It translates to CAWSPFGLMNTGELFF.

This chain joins TRBV28 and TRBJ2-7; either TRBD1 or TRBD2 may supply D (7 bases each). Trimming removed 2 bases from V and 6 bases from J, with 23 bases in between. The CDR3 spans 17 residues. From germline, CDR1 is MDHEN and CDR2 SYDVKM. The CDR3 loop is CASSLPRGGAKKAEQYF. For the CDR3, the DNA is TGTGCCAGCAGTTTACCCAGGGGGGGGGCGAAAAAGGCCGAGCAGTACTTC.

The chain uses TRBV11-2 and TRBJ2-7; possible D gene TRBD2, 6 bases. The CDR3 contains 16 residues. CDR1 SGHAT and CDR2 FQNNGV come from the germline V gene. The V gene lost 1 base and the J gene lost 1 base, with 14 bases spanning the gap. CDR3 amino acids: CASSLVGTEGSYEQYF. CDR3 in DNA: TGTGCCAGCAGCTTAGTGGGGACGGAGGGATCCTACGAGCAGTACTTC.

This clonotype appeared a few times. The chain uses TRBV12-3 or TRBV12-4 and TRBJ1-6, with 9 positions matching TRBD1. V was pared by 3 bases and J by 9 bases, with 3 bases of the junction left unmatched. CDR3 length: 14 residues. The CDR3 protein is CASSFTGGGSPLHF. The CDR3 DNA reads as TGTGCCAGCAGTTTTACAGGGGGCGGTTCACCCCTCCACTTT.

A few counts support this clonotype. The chain links TRBV5-4 to TRBJ2-3, with no clear D. The V end was cut by 4 bases, the J end by 0 bases, with 15 bases between. Germline CDR1 SGHNT, CDR2 YYREEE (reference sequence). The CDR3 sequence is 16 residues long. The CDR3 region is CASSRLKLLSTDTQYF. CDR3 nucleotide sequence: TGTGCCAGCAGCCGCCTCAAACTCCTTAGCACAGATACGCAGTATTTT.

This chain connects TRBV6-1 to TRBJ2-7; D may be TRBD2 (5 bases). The CDR3 contains 14 residues. Trimming removed 6 bases at V and 5 bases at J, with 17 bases between. CDR1 is MNHNS, CDR2 SASEGT, per germline. This CDR3 is CASSPRGVPDEQYF. The CDR3 bases are TGTGCCAGCAGCCCTCGGGGAGTTCCGGACGAGCAGTACTTC.

This chain connects TRBV12-3 or TRBV12-4 to TRBJ2-7, with TRBD2 identical over 9 bases. The CDR3 is 13 residues long. Trimming took 6 bases from V and 7 from J; bases not matched to a gene: 7. Here the CDR3 reads CASRAGGFIEQYF. CDR3 DNA sequence: TGTGCCAGCAGGGCGGGGGGGTTTATAGAGCAGTACTTC.

The chain couples TRBV7-9 to TRBJ1-5; tentative D call: TRBD1 (5 bases). Trimming took 0 bases from V and 3 from J, leaving 6 bases between them. The CDR3 has 14 amino acids. Germline CDR1 is SEHNR and CDR2 is FQNEAQ (reference sequence). As DNA, the CDR3 is TGTGCCAGCAGCTTAGCAGGGACCAATCAGCCCCAGCATTTT. This encodes CASSLAGTNQPQHF.